What follows describes a single TCR beta chain. This sample was taken from a study of control samples from healthy donors and cancer patients. The CDR3 sequence is 18 residues long. Germline CDR1 GTSNPN, CDR2 SVGIG (reference sequence). Trimming took 3 bases from V and 0 from J; bases not matched to a gene: 15. Produced via immunoSEQ multiplex PCR; TCRdb's table is partial and in-frame only. The sample carries 130,000 or so clones, 94% recorded once. The J gene is TRBJ2-3, the V gene TRBV30; 7 positions match TRBD1. This clonotype was sampled from a man between 40 and 49 years old in good health. Sequences were obtained from blood. The CDR3 bases are TGTGCCTGGAGGAGGGGGCGAGTCGGGATAGGGAGCACAGATACGCAGTATTTT. Its translation: CAWRRGRVGIGSTDTQYF.